This T cell receptor beta chain was sequenced during a study of blood T cell repertoires in COVID-19. In the original processing: Estimation of nucleated cell counts was performed using reference gene primer amplification. The method was immunoSEQ multiplex PCR; TCRdb's version includes in-frame clones alone and lacks a portion of them. The V and J calls and clone size are taken from that table; D and trimming were inferred from the DNA. The sample has 200,000 to 250,000 clones, 82% seen once. Germline loops: CDR1 SGHAT, CDR2 FQNNGV. The V and J ends lost 2 bases and 6 bases, in that order; junction bases with no gene match: 14. The CDR3 runs 17 residues.

This sequence joins TRBV11-2 and TRBJ2-3; 7 bases agree with TRBD2. The specimen was PBMCs or T cells enriched from blood (not recorded which). This TCR came from a woman in her sixties or seventies who had recovered from COVID-19. CDR3 sequence reads: CASSLYVGRVQGDTQYF. CDR3 bases: TGTGCCAGCAGCTTATACGTAGGGAGGGTCCAAGGGGATACGCAGTATTTT. Combining the CDR3 with reference TRBV11-2 and TRBJ2-3 gives the whole variable domain EAGVAQSPRYKIIEKRQSVAFWCNPISGHATLYWYQQILGQGPKLLIQFQNNGVVDDSQLPKDRFSAERLKGVDSTLKIQPAKLEDSAVYLCASSLYVGRVQGDTQYFGPGTRLTVL.